This T cell receptor (beta chain) was identified during a study of cytomegalovirus exposure and HLA in healthy donors. About the study: The 95 to 150 validation repertoires used a platform that matched the one used for the approximately 670 first-cohort repertoires, as a later analysis reported.

Germline V gene sequence: CDR1 WNHNN, CDR2 SYGVQD (reference sequence). V lost 4 bases and J lost 6; bases outside the gene matches: 5. This CDR3 comprises 14 residues. The donors were members of the approximately 110-subject validation cohort (separate from the approximately 670-subject first cohort). General study findings and limits: The tendency of first-cohort TCR clusters to co-occur in the roughly 120 validation repertoires was the finding of a later analysis. Cytomegalovirus-associated status was assigned to about 180 TCR beta chains.

The table came from immunoSEQ multiplex PCR; TCRdb's copy has only in-frame clones and leaves some out. The data contain fewer than 100,000 clones, under 95% of them singletons. Notes on this clone: Its antigen is unidentified.

Sequencing was carried out using PBMCs. This TCR was sampled from a man aged 25 to 40 in good health and CMV-seronegative. The V gene is TRBV10-1, the J gene TRBJ2-1; 8 bases align to TRBD2. The CDR3 sequence: CASSAGGSSNEQFF. CDR3 bases: TGCGCCAGCAGTGCGGGAGGGAGTAGCAATGAGCAGTTCTTC.